The 7 T cell receptor beta chains reported below all come from one sample, sequenced in a study of cytomegalovirus exposure and HLA in healthy donors. The PCR employed 60 Vbeta primers together with 13 Jbeta primers. This table comes from immunoSEQ multiplex PCR, and its TCRdb copy is limited to in-frame clones, with some not included. The sample lists 150,000 to 190,000 clones, about 75% occurring once. Input material: PBMCs. Every receptor here comes from a man between 18 and 29 years old in good health and CMV-seronegative.

This clone has ten or more counts. This sequence joins TRBV4-3 and TRBJ2-7; 10 bases align to TRBD2. Trimming cost V 1 base and J 3 bases; bases outside gene matches: 3. This CDR3 has 15 amino acids. The germline V gene encodes CDR1 LGHNA and CDR2 YSLEER. The CDR3 loop reads CASSQASGSFYEQYF. In DNA form, the CDR3 reads TGCGCCAGCAGCCAAGCTAGCGGGAGCTTCTACGAGCAGTACTTC.

V usage is TRBV27 and J usage is TRBJ2-7, with 7 bases fitting TRBD2. Germline assignment: CDR1 MNHEY and CDR2 SMNVEV (reference sequence). V lost 6 bases to trimming and J lost 7 bases; unmatched junction nucleotides: 6. This CDR3 comprises 12 residues. The CDR3, as DNA: TGTGCCAGCAGCCGGGGAGGGCGGGAGCAGTACTTC. As protein: CASSRGGREQYF.

This chain links TRBV4-3 with TRBJ2-5, with 9 bases fitting TRBD2. Germline lookup yields CDR1 LGHNA and CDR2 YSLEER. This CDR3 is 17 amino acids long. V was pared by 4 bases and J by 4 bases, with 13 bases of the junction left unmatched. This CDR3 is CASSRLLAGGHPETQYF. Written as DNA, the CDR3 is TGCGCCAGCAGCCGCCTACTAGCGGGTGGACATCCAGAGACCCAGTACTTC.

The chain is built from TRBV7-9 and TRBJ2-5, with TRBD1 matching over 10 bases. V gave up 5 bases and J gave up 5 bases; unmatched junction bases: 11. The CDR3 totals 16 residues. CDR1 is SEHNR, CDR2 FQNEAQ, per germline (reference sequence). DNA for the CDR3: TGTGCCAGCAGCCACAAAGTGGGGACAGGGGAGGAGACCCAGTACTTC. Amino acid sequence: CASSHKVGTGEETQYF.

The rearrangement joins TRBV7-2 to TRBJ1-5; D is possibly TRBD1 (6 bases). Germline V CDR1 and CDR2: SGHTA, FQGNSA. V dropped 3 bases and J dropped 2 bases, with 8 bases sitting between them. CDR3 length: 14 residues. The CDR3 spells CASSFPGGNQPQHF. The CDR3 coding sequence is TGTGCCAGCAGCTTCCCAGGGGGCAATCAGCCCCAGCATTTT.

The gene calls are TRBV7-2 and TRBJ1-2, with TRBD1 as a possible D gene (6 bases). Germline V gene lookup returns CDR1 SGHTA and CDR2 FQGNSA. This CDR3 contains 15 residues. V lost 0 bases and J 6 bases, leaving 14 bases between the germline ends. The CDR3 DNA sequence: TGTGCCAGCAGCTTAGCGGGGGCGGAAGGGCATGGCTACACCTTC. Protein product: CASSLAGAEGHGYTF.

This sequence joins TRBV10-3 and TRBJ1-2; D is uncertain. Trimming pared 2 bases from V and 4 bases from J, leaving 14 bases between. The CDR3 extends over 15 amino acids. Looked up from germline, CDR1 is ENHRY and CDR2 is SYGVKD. The CDR3 bases are TGTGCCATCAGTGAGGCGTCGGAGGTGAGCTATGGCTACACCTTC. Translation: CAISEASEVSYGYTF.